The sequence of this TCR beta chain was determined in a study of spatial heterogeneity in lung cancer. Background on the study: Alpha-chain sequences were detected in numbers that were consistently lower than beta-chain sequences. The study found that TCR transcript counts in tumor regions correlated strongly with a matched bulk RNA-seq T cell module score. Raw-read counts averaged over ten per unique TCR and UMI combination.

Stated time point: sample taken at primary tumor resection. The V gene end was trimmed by 4 bases and the J gene end by 5 bases; junction bases not matched to a gene: 7. The CDR3 is 16 residues long. Germline V gene lookup returns CDR1 KGHDR and CDR2 SFDVKD. Each CDR3 protein is one row after TCRdb ran MiXCR on the 5' RACE reads. This sample has 15,000 to 20,000 distinct CDR3 sequences, with around 6% found just once. Whole-study results and caveats: Tumors with more nonsynonymous mutations had more expanded intratumoral alpha and beta TCRs.

Of note for this clonotype: No antigen is known for it.

This specimen consisted of lung tumor tissue, obtained at surgery. This clonotype originated in a female donor with early-stage non-small cell lung cancer. V gene TRBV24-1 combines with J gene TRBJ2-1; 10 nucleotides line up with TRBD1. The CDR3 DNA is TGTGCCACCAGTGAGGGACAGGGGACGATTGACAATGAGCAGTTCTTC. Translation: CATSEGQGTIDNEQFF.